Listed below are T cell receptor beta chains from one sample, sequenced in a study of T cell responses to AZD1222 COVID-19 vaccine. Produced via immunoSEQ multiplex PCR; TCRdb's table is partial and in-frame only. The profile covers 100,000 or so clones, with approximately 90% appearing a single time and about 16% taken by the ten largest. Material: peripheral blood, obtained on day 0 of AZD1222 vaccination. These receptors were taken from an adult in good health. CDR3s include the opening cysteine and the closing phenylalanine or tryptophan. D genes are given only for firm matches. Size is stated for part of the rows, as once, few or many counts, or as a class when the clone is expanded.

d_gene	abundance	j_gene	v_gene	CDR3nt	CDR3aa
NA	NA	TRBJ2-7	TRBV4-3	TGCGCCAGCAGCCAAGAGAGCTTCGGGGGCGAGCAGTACTTC	CASSQESFGGEQYF
TRBD2	NA	TRBJ2-2	TRBV3-1/TRBV3-2	TGTGCCAGCAGCCAACCGGGACTAGCGGGGAGGTCCGGGGAGCTGTTTTTT	CASSQPGLAGRSGELFF
TRBD1	NA	TRBJ1-6	TRBV6-1	TGTGCCAGCAGTGAATACAAGGGACAGACAAATTCACCCCTCCACTTT	CASSEYKGQTNSPLHF
NA	NA	TRBJ1-3	TRBV5-4	TGTGCCAGCAGCTTCCCCGGAGGCTCTGGAAACACCATATATTTT	CASSFPGGSGNTIYF
NA	NA	TRBJ1-4	TRBV24-1	TGTGCCACCAGTGACCCCGGGGGTGAAAAACTGTTTTTT	CATSDPGGEKLFF
NA	NA	TRBJ1-2	TRBV4-1	TGCGCCAGCAGCCCCCTGACAGGCAAAGCTAACTATGGCTACACCTTC	CASSPLTGKANYGYTF
TRBD1	NA	TRBJ1-6	TRBV7-3	TGTGCCAGCAGCTTAAAGGGACAGGGGGCTGGGTCACCCCTCCACTTT	CASSLKGQGAGSPLHF
NA	NA	TRBJ2-3	TRBV6-5	TGTGCCAGCCGAGATGTAGGACTGAGCACAGATACGCAGTATTTT	CASRDVGLSTDTQYF
TRBD1	few	TRBJ1-1	TRBV6-5	TGTGCCAGCAGGCAGGACAGGGGAGGAACTGAAGCTTTCTTT	CASRQDRGGTEAFF
TRBD2	NA	TRBJ2-1	TRBV7-2	TGTGCCAGCAGCCAGGCACTAGCGGGAGTCAATGAGCAGTTCTTC	CASSQALAGVNEQFF
NA	NA	TRBJ1-4	TRBV18	TGTGCCAGCTCACCAGGGACGGTGGCAACTAATGAAAAACTGTTTTTT	CASSPGTVATNEKLFF
TRBD2	NA	TRBJ2-7	TRBV10-3	TGTGCCATCAGTGAGTCTACTAGCGGGAGTGACGAGCAGTACTTC	CAISESTSGSDEQYF
TRBD1	NA	TRBJ1-2	TRBV5-6	TGTGCCAGCAGCTCCAGAGGGACAGCATTTTCGCCCTATGGCTACACCTTC	CASSSRGTAFSPYGYTF
NA	NA	TRBJ1-1	TRBV19	TGTGCCAGTAGTACAGGGGCCCACACTGAAGCTTTCTTT	CASSTGAHTEAFF
NA	NA	TRBJ1-2	TRBV30	TGTGCCTGGAGGGGGCGGACGGAACCCGGGGAGAACTATGGCTACACCTTC	CAWRGRTEPGENYGYTF
NA	NA	TRBJ1-2	TRBV7-2	TGTGCCAGCAGCCCAGGAGTTCAGGGGCTAGGCTACACCTTC	CASSPGVQGLGYTF
NA	NA	TRBJ1-2	TRBV10-1	TGCGCCAGCAGTGAGGCTGCTAACTATGGCTACACCTTC	CASSEAANYGYTF
NA	NA	TRBJ1-3	TRBV5-6	TGTGCCAGCAGCTTAAGGGGTCCGGGAAACACCATATATTTT	CASSLRGPGNTIYF
NA	few	TRBJ1-6	TRBV9	TGTGCCAGCAGCGGAAGCGCAGGGTTAAGCAATTCACCCCTCCACTTT	CASSGSAGLSNSPLHF
NA	NA	TRBJ2-3	TRBV11-1	TGTGCCAGCAGTCTCGACAGCACAGATACGCAGTATTTT	CASSLDSTDTQYF
NA	NA	TRBJ2-3	TRBV13	TGTGCCAGCAGTTTAGAAGGGTTGGGTTATCACACAGATACGCAGTATTTT	CASSLEGLGYHTDTQYF
NA	NA	TRBJ1-1	TRBV29-1	TGCAGCGGGGCCGGGGGTGAAGCTTTCTTT	CSGAGGEAFF
NA	NA	TRBJ1-1	TRBV11-2	TGTGCCAGCAGCTTAAGGTACCCTGAAGCTTTCTTT	CASSLRYPEAFF
TRBD1	NA	TRBJ2-7	TRBV27	TGTGCCAGCAACCCCAGACAGGGGCCGCAGGCCACGTCGAAATACGAGCAGTACTTC	CASNPRQGPQATSKYEQYF
NA	NA	TRBJ1-2	TRBV7-9	TGTGCCAGCAGCTTAGTACAAACCGGGATGGGTGGCTACACCTTC	CASSLVQTGMGGYTF
TRBD2	NA	TRBJ2-3	TRBV24-1	TGTGCCACCAGTGAACCCCCGGCGGGGGGGCGGGGAGATACGCAGTATTTT	CATSEPPAGGRGDTQYF
NA	NA	TRBJ2-1	TRBV19	TGTGCCAGTAGCTTCGAACCCTACAATGAGCAGTTCTTC	CASSFEPYNEQFF
NA	NA	TRBJ1-3	TRBV4-1	TGCGCCAGCAGCCAAGATGGGGCACCAGGAAACACCATATATTTT	CASSQDGAPGNTIYF
NA	NA	TRBJ1-5	TRBV7-2	TGTGCCAGCAGCTCTACCACCGGACCGGCTCAGCCCCAGCATTTT	CASSSTTGPAQPQHF
NA	few	TRBJ2-1	TRBV7-9	TGTGCCAGCAGTCTCCCCAGGGATAGTTATGAGCAGTTCTTC	CASSLPRDSYEQFF
NA	NA	TRBJ2-7	TRBV9	TGTGCCAGCAGCGCATCTTCGGGGCGCAATACCTACGAGCAGTACTTC	CASSASSGRNTYEQYF
NA	NA	TRBJ2-7	TRBV12-3/TRBV12-4	TGTGCCAGCGCCTATGGGGGTCCCTACGAGCAGTACTTC	CASAYGGPYEQYF
NA	few	TRBJ2-2	TRBV2	TGTGCCAAAAAGGGTCGGGGGCGGAACACCGGGGAGCTGTTTTTT	CAKKGRGRNTGELFF
NA	NA	TRBJ1-1	TRBV18	TGTGCCAGCTCATACCTCGGGAACACTGAAGCTTTCTTT	CASSYLGNTEAFF
TRBD1	NA	TRBJ1-1	TRBV11-2	TGTGCCAGCAGCTCCGGGACAGTGACCACTGAAGCTTTCTTT	CASSSGTVTTEAFF
NA	NA	TRBJ2-2	TRBV5-1	TGCGCCAGCAGCTTGGGCCTGGGTTCGCGGGACACCGGGGAGCTGTTTTTT	CASSLGLGSRDTGELFF
NA	NA	TRBJ1-5	TRBV9	TGTGCCAGCAGCTTCAGTGGGGATCAGCCCCAGCATTTT	CASSFSGDQPQHF
NA	NA	TRBJ2-1	TRBV18	TGTGCCAGCTCACCGAAGTCACCCTACAATGAGCAGTTCTTC	CASSPKSPYNEQFF
TRBD1	NA	TRBJ1-1	TRBV5-1	TGCGCCAGCAGCTTGGGAAGGACAGGGGGCGGTGAAGCTTTCTTT	CASSLGRTGGGEAFF
NA	NA	TRBJ1-2	TRBV19	TGTGCCAGTAGTACATGGGGTATGGGAGCCGCGCCGGGAGGCTACACCTTC	CASSTWGMGAAPGGYTF
NA	NA	TRBJ1-2	TRBV5-1	TGCGCCAGCAGCTCAGACAGTAACGGCTACACCTTC	CASSSDSNGYTF
NA	NA	TRBJ2-2	TRBV6-5	TGTGCCAGCAGTTACCCCAGCGGGGAGCTGTTTTTT	CASSYPSGELFF
TRBD1	once	TRBJ2-7	TRBV19	TGTGCCAGTGGACAGGCCAACTACGAGCAGTACTTC	CASGQANYEQYF
NA	many	TRBJ2-3	TRBV4-3	TGCGCCAGCAGCCAAGACTCGACTCGAGGGACTTACACAGATACGCAGTATTTT	CASSQDSTRGTYTDTQYF
NA	NA	TRBJ1-2	TRBV6-6	TGTGCCAGCACCTACAAGGGTAACTATGGCTACACCTTC	CASTYKGNYGYTF
NA	once	TRBJ2-7	TRBV2	TGTGCCAGCAGTGAAGCGCAGGTAATATTCGGGTCTCCGGGCGAGCAGTACTTC	CASSEAQVIFGSPGEQYF
NA	NA	TRBJ2-2	TRBV3-1/TRBV3-2	TGTGCCAGCAGCACGACTAGCAGGGGCACCGGGGAGCTGTTTTTT	CASSTTSRGTGELFF
NA	NA	TRBJ2-4	TRBV5-1	TGCGCCAGCAGCTTAGGACAGCGCAAAAACATTCAGTACTTC	CASSLGQRKNIQYF
TRBD2	NA	TRBJ2-3	TRBV6-4	TGTGCCAGCAGTGACTCCCAGCGGGGATCCACAGATACGCAGTATTTT	CASSDSQRGSTDTQYF
NA	NA	TRBJ1-4	TRBV7-9	TGTGCCAGCAGCTTATCCTACACCACGCGGGGGGCAACTAATGAAAAACTGTTTTTT	CASSLSYTTRGATNEKLFF
TRBD2	NA	TRBJ2-1	TRBV7-6	TGTGCCAGCAGATCCGGGGGGGGCCTTATCCATGAGCAGTTCTTC	CASRSGGGLIHEQFF
TRBD2	NA	TRBJ2-1	TRBV19	TGTGCCAGTAGTCCCCTCGGGACTAGCGGATATGAGCAGTTCTTC	CASSPLGTSGYEQFF
NA	NA	TRBJ2-5	TRBV6-5	TGTGCCAGCAGTTACAGGCAGGTTGCAATAGAGACCCAGTACTTC	CASSYRQVAIETQYF
NA	few	TRBJ1-5	TRBV6-5	TGTGCCAGCAGTAATACAGGGCAGGGACAGCCCCAGCATTTT	CASSNTGQGQPQHF
NA	NA	TRBJ2-2	TRBV11-1	TGTGCCAGCAGCTTAGCGGGGGCCGGGGAGCTGTTTTTT	CASSLAGAGELFF
TRBD1	NA	TRBJ1-1	TRBV12-5	TGTGCTAGTGGTCCCGGACAGGCAAGCGACATGAACACTGAAGCTTTCTTT	CASGPGQASDMNTEAFF
TRBD1	NA	TRBJ2-2	TRBV7-9	TGTGCCAGCAGGGGAGAGGGGGCGCATACCGGGGAGCTGTTTTTT	CASRGEGAHTGELFF